This TCR beta chain was captured in a study of cytomegalovirus exposure and HLA in healthy donors. Overall study findings and caveats: Reported results showed that the classifier diagnosed cytomegalovirus status with high specificity and sensitivity. Confirmation in vitro established that a few CMV-associated chains were specific for CMV antigens. Usually a TCR sequence was rare, but some public TCRs were found in many donors. A subsequent analysis found that TCR clusters from the first cohort also tended to co-occur in the approximately 120 validation repertoires, with 90% to 95% of cluster scores above 0.

Germline loops: CDR1 LGHNT, CDR2 FRNRAP. The CDR3 totals 15 residues. Trimming pared 3 bases from V and 0 bases from J, leaving 12 bases between. About this clone: Its antigen remains unknown.

Method: immunoSEQ multiplex PCR; TCRdb's copy keeps in-frame clones and lacks some. The data show roughly 220,000 clones, approximately 80% seen once. The receptor's source is a woman aged 25 to 39 in good health and CMV-seropositive. The specimen sequenced was PBMCs. This sequence joins TRBV12-5 and TRBJ2-7; no firm D call. Here the CDR3 DNA reads TGTGCTAGTGGTTTTGTAGACGGGCCCTCCTACGAGCAGTACTTC. Translation: CASGFVDGPSYEQYF.